The 7 T cell receptor beta chains below come from one sample, sequenced in a study of shared clonotypes between healthy human individuals. Assay: immunoSEQ multiplex PCR; the TCRdb copy retains only in-frame clones and omits some. The repertoire holds 2,500,000 or so clones, with around 90% as singletons. Sequenced input: naive CD4+ T cells sorted from blood. Documented subset: CD45RA+ positively selected. The receptor source for this set is a man younger than 35 in good health.

Note on this clone: Other DNA sequences in the sample encode the same CDR3. The rearrangement links TRBV4-3 to TRBJ2-6; perhaps TRBD2 as D (5 bases). The CDR3 is 17 residues long. Germline lookup yields CDR1 LGHNA and CDR2 YSLEER. V was pared by 0 bases and J by 0 bases, with 9 bases between. CDR3: CASSQDLAYSGANVLTF. For the CDR3, the DNA is TGCGCCAGCAGCCAAGATCTAGCCTACTCTGGGGCCAACGTCCTGACTTTC.

The rearrangement links TRBV23-1 to TRBJ1-6, with D uncertain. TRBV23-1 is recorded as an ORF, its role being uncertain. The CDR3 covers 20 residues. V was pared by 0 bases and J by 4 bases, with 22 bases between. The CDR3 nucleotides are TGCGCCAGCAGTCAATCGGCCCACCTCTGGATCCTCGTATATAATTCACCCCTCCACTTT. It codes for CASSQSAHLWILVYNSPLHF.

The V and J genes are TRBV6-7 and TRBJ2-5; no clear D gene. TRBV6-7 is marked as an open reading frame, function uncertain. CDR3 length: 10 residues. The V gene lost 7 bases and the J gene lost 4 bases, with 4 bases spanning the gap. CDR3 DNA sequence: TGTGCCAGCAAGTTAGAGACCCAGTACTTC. It codes for CASKLETQYF.

The genes are TRBV9 and TRBJ1-6; D gene ambiguous. Trimming shortened V by 2 bases and J by 6 bases, and 9 bases separated the two germline ends. Per the germline V gene, CDR1 is SGDLS and CDR2 is YYNGEE. CDR3 length equals 14 residues. The CDR3 spells CASSVLEVNSPLHF. The CDR3 coding sequence is TGTGCCAGCAGCGTTCTGGAGGTTAATTCACCCCTCCACTTT.

In DNA form, the CDR3 reads TGCGCCAGCAGCCCGGGGACGTCCCTCACTGAAGCTTTCTTT. Its translation: CASSPGTSLTEAFF. The rearrangement joins TRBV5-1 to TRBJ1-1, with a tentative D call TRBD1 (5 bases). The CDR3 has 14 amino acids. Between the trimmed V and J ends, which lost 4 bases and 4 bases, there was a span of 14 bases. In germline, CDR1 is SGHRS, CDR2 YFSETQ.

This rearrangement joins TRBV5-5 to TRBJ1-5; tentative D call: TRBD1 (6 bases). The V gene's germline CDR1 is SGHKS and CDR2 YYEKEE (reference sequence). This CDR3 contains 16 residues. V lost 4 bases, J lost 5 bases, and 19 bases lay in between. In nucleotides, the CDR3 is TGTGCCAGCAGCGGGACACTGGGGGGCCTGCATCAGCCCCAGCATTTT. Protein: CASSGTLGGLHQPQHF.

This chain links TRBV7-8 with TRBJ2-2; D perhaps matches TRBD1 (5 bases). V was trimmed by 8 bases and J by 4 bases, leaving 11 bases between them. The V gene's germline CDR1 is SGHVS and CDR2 FQNEAQ. This CDR3 is built from 13 residues. The CDR3 is CASSRQITGELFF. In DNA form, the CDR3 reads TGTGCCAGCTCCCGACAGATCACCGGGGAGCTGTTTTTT. The complete variable domain, with remaining parts taken from reference TRBV7-8 and TRBJ2-2, reads GAGVSQSPRYKVAKRGQDVALRCDPISGHVSLFWYQQALGQGPEFLTYFQNEAQLDKSGLPSDRFFAERPEGSVSTLKIQRTQQEDSAVYLCASSRQITGELFFGEGSRLTVL.